A single sample gave rise to the 32 T cell receptor beta chains below, sequenced in a study of blood T cell repertoires in COVID-19. Profiling relied on immunoSEQ multiplex PCR, and the TCRdb table lists in-frame clones only, not all of them. There are 200,000 to 300,000 clones in the sample; around 85% occur only once, and approximately 8% lies in the top ten. The sample comprised peripheral blood. The receptors were sampled from a woman of 80 years or more with acute or convalescent COVID-19.

CDR3 nucleotides: TGTGCCAGCAGCTTGCTAGCGGGTCGAGAGACCCAGTACTTC. Translation: CASSLLAGRETQYF. The V call is TRBV7-2, the J call TRBJ2-5; 8 nucleotides agree with TRBD2. Germline values: CDR1 SGHTA, CDR2 FQGNSA. This CDR3 is built from 14 residues. V shed 3 bases and J 4 bases; nucleotides not matched to a gene: 4. The complete variable domain, with remaining parts taken from reference TRBV7-2 and TRBJ2-5, reads GAGVSQSPSNKVTEKGKDVELRCDPISGHTALYWYRQSLGQGLEFLIYFQGNSAPDKSGLPSDRFSAERTGGSVSTLTIQRTQQEDSAVYLCASSLLAGRETQYFGPGTRLLVL.

V is TRBV4-1 and J is TRBJ2-7; 13 nucleotides agree with TRBD2. V was pared by 1 base and J by 2 bases, with 8 bases of the junction left unmatched. Germline CDR1 is MGHRA and CDR2 is YSYEKL. The CDR3 consists of 18 residues. CDR3 residues: CASSQVTSGREEPYEQYF. DNA of the CDR3: TGCGCCAGCAGCCAAGTTACTAGCGGGAGGGAAGAGCCCTACGAGCAGTACTTC.

The chain has TRBV28 and TRBJ2-7; 10 bases agree with TRBD2. Germline-derived CDR1 and CDR2 are MDHEN and SYDVKM. This CDR3 comprises 15 residues. J gave up 5 bases and V 2 bases, and 6 bases lay outside the gene matches. CDR3 nucleotides: TGTGCCAGCAGTTTAAATTCGGGACTAGCGAACGAGCAGTACTTC. Translated: CASSLNSGLANEQYF.

The chain couples TRBV3-1 (or the pseudogene TRBV3-2) to TRBJ2-7; D remains ambiguous. Germline V gene data show CDR1 as LGHDT and CDR2 as YNNKEL (reference sequence). With 1 base removed from V and 6 bases from J, the gap between germline ends came to 16 bases. The length of the CDR3 is 15 residues. The CDR3 nucleotides read TGTGCCAGCAGCCAAGGCTTATACCACCCGGGCGAGCAGTACTTC. It encodes CASSQGLYHPGEQYF.

The genes are TRBV28 and TRBJ2-5, with TRBD1 matching over 7 bases. Germline CDR1 MDHEN, CDR2 SYDVKM. The CDR3 totals 14 residues. The V segment lost 2 bases and the J segment 2 bases; nucleotides outside the gene matches: 2. This chain's CDR3 is CASSLRTGQETQYF. CDR3 nucleotide sequence: TGTGCCAGCAGTTTACGGACAGGTCAAGAGACCCAGTACTTC. The whole variable domain, filled in from reference TRBV28 and TRBJ2-5, reads DVKVTQSSRYLVKRTGEKVFLECVQDMDHENMFWYRQDPGLGLRLIYFSYDVKMKEKGDIPEGYSVSREKKERFSLILESASTNQTSMYLCASSLRTGQETQYFGPGTRLLVL.

This clone has only a few counts. J is TRBJ2-3 and V is TRBV3-1 (or the pseudogene TRBV3-2); 8 bases fit TRBD2. Trimming took 1 base from V and 13 from J; bases not matched to a gene: 7. The CDR3 loop spans 13 amino acids. Germline CDR1 is LGHDT and CDR2 is YNNKEL (reference sequence). The CDR3 DNA sequence: TGTGCCAGCAGCCAAGGGACAGCGGGGGATAAGTATTTT. Translation: CASSQGTAGDKYF.

This sequence joins TRBV5-4 and TRBJ2-2; 13 bases are shared with TRBD2. The CDR3 loop spans 16 amino acids. With V trimmed by 4 bases and J by 4 bases, 4 bases remained unmatched. Germline V gene sequence: CDR1 SGHNT, CDR2 YYREEE (reference sequence). The CDR3 loop is CASSVGLAGATGELFF. CDR3 bases: TGTGCCAGCAGCGTTGGACTAGCGGGGGCCACCGGGGAGCTGTTTTTT.

The rearrangement joins TRBV18 to TRBJ1-1; D is uncertain. V lost 4 bases, J lost 0 bases, and 9 bases lay in between. Germline loops: CDR1 KGHSH, CDR2 LQKENI. This CDR3 contains 14 residues. In DNA form, the CDR3 reads TGTGCCAGCTCACTTGAGTTTATGAACACTGAAGCTTTCTTT. As protein: CASSLEFMNTEAFF. Combining the CDR3 with reference TRBV18 and TRBJ1-1 gives the whole variable domain NAGVMQNPRHLVRRRGQEARLRCSPMKGHSHVYWYRQLPEEGLKFMVYLQKENIIDESGMPKERFSAEFPKEGPSILRIQQVVRGDSAAYFCASSLEFMNTEAFFGQGTRLTVV.

A remark on this clone: A read error may account for a junction end that differs from germline. CDR3 sequence reads: CASSLNQVYQQYF. The CDR3 nucleotides are TGCGCCAGCAGCTTGAACCAGGTCTACCAGCAGTACTTC. The J gene is TRBJ2-7, the V gene TRBV5-1; D ambiguous. CDR3 length: 13 residues. The germline V gene encodes CDR1 SGHRS and CDR2 YFSETQ.

V usage is TRBV30 and J usage is TRBJ1-3; 10 nucleotides agree with TRBD1. The CDR3 length is 13 residues. V lost 5 bases to trimming and J lost 4 bases; unmatched junction nucleotides: 2. Germline-derived CDR1 and CDR2 are GTSNPN and SVGIG (reference sequence). For the CDR3, the DNA is TGTGCCTGGGGGACAGGGGTCGGAAACACCATATATTTT. Protein product: CAWGTGVGNTIYF.

This sequence joins TRBV12-3 or TRBV12-4 and TRBJ1-2; D gene uncertain. Trimming cost V 7 bases and J 3 bases, with 12 bases left between them. This CDR3 is built from 13 residues. DNA of the CDR3: TGTGCCAGCAACGCGGGCTGGGACTATGGCTACACCTTC. This gives the protein CASNAGWDYGYTF.

The table lists this clone with a count of one. The chain carries TRBV7-9 and TRBJ1-3; 8 bases map to TRBD1. After removal of 5 bases from V and 4 bases from J, the junction contained 7 bases not matched to a gene. The CDR3 loop spans 15 amino acids. Germline V gene lookup returns CDR1 SEHNR and CDR2 FQNEAQ (reference sequence). This chain's CDR3 is CASSERTGLGNTIYF. CDR3 nucleotide sequence: TGTGCCAGCAGCGAGAGGACAGGGCTGGGAAACACCATATATTTT. The variable domain in full, with the rest retrieved from reference TRBV7-9 and TRBJ1-3, is DTGVSQNPRHKITKRGQNVTFRCDPISEHNRLYWYRQTLGQGPEFLTYFQNEAQLEKSRLLSDRFSAERPKGSFSTLEIQRTEQGDSAMYLCASSERTGLGNTIYFGEGSWLTVV.

V and J are TRBV12-5 and TRBJ2-3; D is unresolved. The CDR3 extends over 15 amino acids. Germline assignment: CDR1 LGHNT and CDR2 FRNRAP. The V end lost 2 bases, the J end lost 0 bases, and 9 bases lay between the germline ends. The CDR3 spells CASGLFVPSTDTQYF. CDR3 nucleotide sequence: TGTGCTAGTGGTTTGTTCGTTCCTAGCACAGATACGCAGTATTTT.

This clone showed up just a few times. The rearrangement links TRBV3-1 (or the pseudogene TRBV3-2) to TRBJ2-2, with D maybe TRBD2 (5 bases). This CDR3 comprises 14 residues. Per germline, CDR1 LGHDT and CDR2 YNNKEL (reference sequence). Between the trimmed V and J ends, which lost 3 bases and 5 bases, there was a span of 10 bases. The CDR3 region is CASSQLRETGELFF. In nucleotides, the CDR3 is TGTGCCAGCAGCCAGCTTAGGGAGACCGGGGAGCTGTTTTTT.

The J gene is TRBJ1-6, the V gene TRBV5-4; TRBD1 matches at 9 bases. V lost 4 bases and J lost 8; bases outside the gene matches: 10. The CDR3 has 16 amino acids. Germline V lookup: CDR1 SGHNT, CDR2 YYREEE (reference sequence). The CDR3, as DNA: TGTGCCAGCAGCCCAGGGACAGGGAATAAGGATTCACCCCTCCACTTT. This codes for CASSPGTGNKDSPLHF.

The rearrangement uses TRBV19 and TRBJ2-1, with a possible D match to TRBD2 (6 bases). The CDR3 runs 14 residues. Germline values: CDR1 LNHDA, CDR2 SQIVND (reference sequence). The ends were cut back, 1 base at V and 2 bases at J, with 6 bases in the middle. This CDR3 reads CASSIAGAYNEQFF. The CDR3 bases are TGTGCCAGTAGTATAGCGGGAGCCTACAATGAGCAGTTCTTC.

The genes are TRBV5-1 and TRBJ2-3; 13 bases map to TRBD2. The length of the CDR3 is 15 residues. Germline V CDR1 and CDR2: SGHRS, YFSETQ. With 4 bases clipped from V and 6 bases from J, the junction kept 5 bases outside the gene matches. The CDR3 loop is CASSALLAGGDTQYF. CDR3 bases: TGCGCCAGCAGCGCCTTACTAGCGGGGGGGGATACGCAGTATTTT.

The chain joins TRBV5-1 to TRBJ2-3; D is unclear. The CDR3 loop spans 13 amino acids. V gave up 0 bases and J gave up 4 bases, with 6 bases separating them. Per germline, CDR1 SGHRS and CDR2 YFSETQ. CDR3 DNA sequence: TGCGCCAGCAGCTTGGTTGGGCCAGATACGCAGTATTTT. Its protein is CASSLVGPDTQYF.

The CDR3 sequence is CASSSYTGTGGEKLFF. CDR3 DNA sequence: TGTGCCAGCAGCTCCTACACCGGGACAGGGGGTGAAAAACTGTTTTTT. The chain recombines TRBV7-9 with TRBJ1-4, with 11 positions matching TRBD1. V was clipped by 4 bases and J by 7 bases; unmatched bases: 8. Looked up from germline, CDR1 is SEHNR and CDR2 is FQNEAQ (reference sequence). The CDR3 covers 16 residues.

The chain joins TRBV2 to TRBJ1-5; 7 bases agree with TRBD1. Germline CDR1 SNHLY, CDR2 FYNNEI. J gave up 5 bases and V 8 bases, and 6 bases lay outside the gene matches. The CDR3 runs 13 residues. This chain's CDR3 is CASLRDRDQPQHF. CDR3 DNA: TGTGCCAGCCTCCGGGACAGAGATCAGCCCCAGCATTTT. The complete variable domain, with remaining parts taken from reference TRBV2 and TRBJ1-5, reads EPEVTQTPSHQVTQMGQEVILRCVPISNHLYFYWYRQILGQKVEFLVSFYNNEISEKSEIFDDQFSVERPDGSNFTLKIRSTKLEDSAMYFCASLRDRDQPQHFGDGTRLSIL.

V and J are TRBV19 and TRBJ1-5; TRBD1 might be the D (6 bases). The V gene lost 3 bases and the J gene lost 7 bases, with 10 bases spanning the gap. The CDR3 has 13 residues. Germline V gene data show CDR1 as LNHDA and CDR2 as SQIVND (reference sequence). For the CDR3, the DNA is TGTGCCAGTAGTATTGGGGGCCGACAGCCCCAGCATTTT. Translation: CASSIGGRQPQHF. The full variable domain, in which reference TRBV19 and TRBJ1-5 provide the parts outside the CDR3, is DGGITQSPKYLFRKEGQNVTLSCEQNLNHDAMYWYRQDPGQGLRLIYYSQIVNDFQKGDIAEGYSVSREKKESFPLTVTSAQKNPTAFYLCASSIGGRQPQHFGDGTRLSIL.

As concerns this clone: Germline is not matched at one junction end, which may reflect a read error. The chain links TRBV12-3 or TRBV12-4 to TRBJ1-1, with D tentatively TRBD1 (6 bases). This CDR3 comprises 12 residues. CDR3 residues: CASGRGNNEAFF. The CDR3 DNA sequence: TGTGCCAGCGGCAGGGGCAACAATGAAGCTTTCTTT.

The sample holds a few counts of this clone. The chain joins TRBV2 to TRBJ2-1, with D unresolved. With 4 bases removed from V and 6 bases from J, the gap between germline ends came to 4 bases. Germline-derived CDR1 and CDR2 are SNHLY and FYNNEI. There are 11 residues in the CDR3. CDR3 region: CASSVSNEQFF. CDR3 DNA: TGTGCCAGCAGTGTATCCAATGAGCAGTTCTTC.

The chain combines TRBV4-1 with TRBJ1-3; D is perhaps TRBD1 (6 bases). Trimming removed 1 base at V and 4 bases at J, with 11 bases between. Per germline, CDR1 MGHRA and CDR2 YSYEKL. CDR3 length: 15 amino acids. The CDR3 DNA sequence: TGCGCCAGCAGCCAAGGGGACAAGGAGGGAAACACCATATATTTT. Protein: CASSQGDKEGNTIYF.

This chain joins TRBV11-2 and TRBJ1-1; a weak D match, TRBD1 (5 bases). With 1 base removed from V and 6 bases from J, the gap between germline ends came to 21 bases. The CDR3 sequence is 17 residues long. Per the germline V gene, CDR1 is SGHAT and CDR2 is FQNNGV. In nucleotides, the CDR3 is TGTGCCAGCAGCTTAGCGTTCCAGGGTTCTGTTTCTGCTGAAGCTTTCTTT. It is translated as CASSLAFQGSVSAEAFF.

The V gene is TRBV29-1, the J gene TRBJ2-3, with D possibly matching TRBD2 (5 bases). Germline values: CDR1 SQVTM, CDR2 ANQGSEA. The CDR3 sequence is 14 residues long. Trimming removed 6 bases at V and 1 base at J, with 14 bases between. CDR3 residues: CSVYIMGGTDTQYF. The CDR3 DNA reads TGCAGCGTCTACATAATGGGAGGCACAGATACGCAGTATTTT.

The rearrangement joins TRBV7-2 to TRBJ2-2, with 8 bases matching TRBD2. Germline V lookup: CDR1 SGHTA, CDR2 FQGNSA. The CDR3 has 15 amino acids. Trimming took 3 bases from V and 1 from J; bases not matched to a gene: 1. The CDR3 loop is CASSLSGGNTGELFF. In DNA form, the CDR3 reads TGTGCCAGCAGCTTGAGCGGGGGGAACACCGGGGAGCTGTTTTTT.

V gene TRBV5-5 combines with J gene TRBJ1-1; 7 bases agree with TRBD1. Germline V gives CDR1 SGHKS, CDR2 YYEKEE (reference sequence). The CDR3 is made up of 12 amino acids. Losses at the gene ends were 4 bases for V and 10 bases for J; bases not matched to a gene: 7. The DNA for the CDR3 is TGTGCCAGCAGCAGGACAGGTGCTACAGCTTTCTTT. Its translation: CASSRTGATAFF.

This chain connects TRBV19 to TRBJ2-2; the match to TRBD1 covers 9 bases. CDR1 LNHDA and CDR2 SQIVND come from the germline V gene (reference sequence). The trim removed 10 bases at V and 1 base at J, leaving 7 bases unmatched. The CDR3 is made up of 15 amino acids. The CDR3 nucleotides read TGTGCCACTCACAGGGGGCCCTTGAACACCGGGGAGCTGTTTTTT. Residues: CATHRGPLNTGELFF.

This clone was counted once. V gene TRBV12-5 combines with J gene TRBJ1-5; weak D call: TRBD1 (5 bases). The germline gives CDR1 LGHNT, CDR2 FRNRAP. V lost 7 bases and J lost 7, with 20 bases in between. The CDR3 has 15 residues. As DNA, the CDR3 is TGTGCTAGTGCCGATTCCCGGGGGTCTAGACAGCCCCAGCATTTT. Translated: CASADSRGSRQPQHF.

V usage is TRBV19 and J usage is TRBJ2-7; a possible D gene is TRBD2 (6 bases). The V and J ends lost 1 base and 6 bases respectively, with 7 bases between them. The germline gives CDR1 LNHDA, CDR2 SQIVND (reference sequence). This CDR3 has 12 residues. The CDR3 is CASSIVGGEQYF. The CDR3 DNA reads TGTGCCAGTAGTATAGTCGGGGGCGAGCAGTACTTC.

The genes are TRBV29-1 and TRBJ1-2, with D tentatively TRBD1 (5 bases). Germline values: CDR1 SQVTM, CDR2 ANQGSEA. The CDR3 extends over 15 amino acids. V gave up 3 bases and J gave up 2 bases, with 16 bases separating them. In nucleotides, the CDR3 is TGCAGCGTTGATCGGGGGGTGGCTTCGAACTATGGCTACACCTTC. It specifies CSVDRGVASNYGYTF.